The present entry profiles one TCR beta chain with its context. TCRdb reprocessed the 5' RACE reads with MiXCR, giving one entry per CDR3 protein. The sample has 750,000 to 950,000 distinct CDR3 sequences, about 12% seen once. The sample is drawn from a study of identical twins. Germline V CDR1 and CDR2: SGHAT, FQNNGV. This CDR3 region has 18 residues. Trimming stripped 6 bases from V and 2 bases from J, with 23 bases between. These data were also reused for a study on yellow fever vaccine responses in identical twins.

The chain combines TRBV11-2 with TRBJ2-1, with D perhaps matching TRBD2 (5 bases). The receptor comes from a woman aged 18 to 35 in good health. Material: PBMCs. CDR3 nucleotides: TGTGCCAGCAGTTACCTCGCAAATCTCGGGGTCCCCTACAATGAGCAGTTCTTC. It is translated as CASSYLANLGVPYNEQFF.